This T cell receptor (beta chain) was found in a study of T cell responses to AZD1222 COVID-19 vaccine. The germline V and J ends were trimmed by 6 bases and 4 bases, with 18 bases remaining between them. Germline CDR1 and CDR2: SNHLY and FYNNEI. The CDR3 covers 15 residues. Clones were sequenced by immunoSEQ multiplex PCR, and TCRdb holds only the in-frame ones, with some missing. The repertoire has about 100,000 clones, about 82% of them found once; the top ten carry under 4%. The origin of this receptor is an adult in good health. The gene calls are TRBV2 and TRBJ2-5, with a possible D match to TRBD2 (6 bases). This specimen consisted of peripheral blood, obtained on day 0 of AZD1222 vaccination. The CDR3 nucleotides are TGTGCCAGCAGACAGAACCTTATGGGACTAGAGACCCAGTACTTC. Its protein product is CASRQNLMGLETQYF.